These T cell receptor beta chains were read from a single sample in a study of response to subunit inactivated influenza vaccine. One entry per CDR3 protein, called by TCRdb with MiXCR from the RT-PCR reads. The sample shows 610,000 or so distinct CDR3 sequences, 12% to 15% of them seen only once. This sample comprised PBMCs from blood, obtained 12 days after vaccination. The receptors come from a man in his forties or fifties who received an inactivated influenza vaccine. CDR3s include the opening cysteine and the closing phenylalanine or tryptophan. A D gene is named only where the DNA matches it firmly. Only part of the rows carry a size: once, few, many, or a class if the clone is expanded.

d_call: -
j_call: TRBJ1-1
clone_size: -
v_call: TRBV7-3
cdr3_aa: CASSLTGVSEAFF
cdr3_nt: TGTGCCAGCAGCTTAACTGGAGTCTCTGAAGCTTTCTTT

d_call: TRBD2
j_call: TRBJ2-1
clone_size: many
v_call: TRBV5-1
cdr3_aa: CASSLLSGGADEQFF
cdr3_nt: TGCGCCAGCAGCTTGTTAAGCGGGGGGGCGGATGAGCAGTTCTTC

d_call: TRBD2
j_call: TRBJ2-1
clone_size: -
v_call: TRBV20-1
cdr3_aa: CSARSPGTSGPNEQFF
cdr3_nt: TGCAGTGCTAGATCCCCCGGGACTAGCGGTCCAAATGAGCAGTTCTTC

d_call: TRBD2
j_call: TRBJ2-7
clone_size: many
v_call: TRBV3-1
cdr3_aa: CASSQVSSGIGEQYF
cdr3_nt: TGTGCCAGCAGCCAAGTTTCTAGCGGAATTGGTGAGCAGTACTTC

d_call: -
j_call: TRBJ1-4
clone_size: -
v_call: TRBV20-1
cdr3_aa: CSASLGSNEKLFF
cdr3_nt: TGCAGTGCTAGTTTGGGTTCTAATGAAAAACTGTTTTTT

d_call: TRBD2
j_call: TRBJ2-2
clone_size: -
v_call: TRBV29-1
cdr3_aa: CSVTSGSGAGELFF
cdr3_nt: TGCAGCGTGACTAGCGGGAGTGGTGCCGGGGAGCTGTTTTTT

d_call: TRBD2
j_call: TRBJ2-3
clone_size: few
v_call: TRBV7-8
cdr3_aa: CASSTGTMATDTQYF
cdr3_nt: TGTGCCAGCAGCACCGGGACTATGGCCACAGATACGCAGTATTTT

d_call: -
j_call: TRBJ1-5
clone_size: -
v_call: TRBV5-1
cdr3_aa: CASSLGPEWGQPQHF
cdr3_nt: TGCGCCAGCAGCTTGGGACCTGAGTGGGGTCAGCCCCAGCATTTT

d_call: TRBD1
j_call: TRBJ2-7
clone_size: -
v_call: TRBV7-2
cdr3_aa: CASSEGQGKLDEQYF
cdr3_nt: TGTGCCAGCAGCGAAGGACAGGGGAAGTTAGACGAGCAGTACTTC

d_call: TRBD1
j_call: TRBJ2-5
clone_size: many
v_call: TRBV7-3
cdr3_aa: CASSLTSGQGRETQYF
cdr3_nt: TGTGCCAGCAGCTTAACATCGGGACAGGGAAGAGAGACCCAGTACTTC

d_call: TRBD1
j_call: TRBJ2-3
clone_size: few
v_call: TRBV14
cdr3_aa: CASSQDRKGASTDTQYF
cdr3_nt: TGTGCCAGCAGCCAAGATCGGAAGGGGGCGAGCACAGATACGCAGTATTTT

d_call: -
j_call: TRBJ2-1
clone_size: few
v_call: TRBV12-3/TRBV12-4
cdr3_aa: CASSFWQGGAYNEQFF
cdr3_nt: TGTGCCAGCAGTTTTTGGCAGGGGGGGGCCTACAATGAGCAGTTCTTC

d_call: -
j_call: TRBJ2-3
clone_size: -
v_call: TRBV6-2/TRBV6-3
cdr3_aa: CASFSRDTQYF
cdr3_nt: TGTGCCAGCTTTTCGAGGGATACGCAGTATTTT

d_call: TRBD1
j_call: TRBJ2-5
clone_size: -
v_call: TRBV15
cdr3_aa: CATSSSRDRGRETQYF
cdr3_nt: TGTGCCACCAGCAGTTCTCGGGACAGGGGTAGGGAGACCCAGTACTTC

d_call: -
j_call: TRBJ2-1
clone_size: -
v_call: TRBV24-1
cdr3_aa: CATGRLGNEQFF
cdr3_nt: TGTGCCACCGGTAGGCTGGGGAATGAGCAGTTCTTC

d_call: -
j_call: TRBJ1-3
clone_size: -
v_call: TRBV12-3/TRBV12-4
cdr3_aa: CASRTDWGFGNTIYF
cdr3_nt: TGTGCCAGCAGAACAGACTGGGGGTTCGGAAACACCATATATTTT

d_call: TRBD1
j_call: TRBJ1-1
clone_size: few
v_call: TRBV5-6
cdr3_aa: CASSLFGRTGNTEAFF
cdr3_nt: TGTGCCAGCAGCTTGTTTGGCCGGACAGGGAACACTGAAGCTTTCTTT

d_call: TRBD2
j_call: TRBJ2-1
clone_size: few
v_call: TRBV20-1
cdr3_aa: CSAQGLAGVVEQFF
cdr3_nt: TGCAGTGCTCAAGGACTAGCGGGAGTTGTTGAGCAGTTCTTC

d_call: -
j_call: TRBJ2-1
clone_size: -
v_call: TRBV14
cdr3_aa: CASSHAGSYEQFF
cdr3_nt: TGTGCCAGCAGCCACGCAGGGAGCTATGAGCAGTTCTTC

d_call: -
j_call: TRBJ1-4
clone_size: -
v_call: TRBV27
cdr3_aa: CASSPPLIGNLFF
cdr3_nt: TGTGCCAGCAGTCCCCCCTTAATCGGAAACCTGTTTTTT

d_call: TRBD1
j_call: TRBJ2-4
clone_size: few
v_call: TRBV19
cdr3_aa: CATVDRDKNIQYF
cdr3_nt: TGTGCCACGGTGGACAGGGACAAAAACATTCAGTACTTC

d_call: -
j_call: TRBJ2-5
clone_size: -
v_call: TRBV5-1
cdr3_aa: CASSLATPTGETQYF
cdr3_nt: TGCGCCAGCAGCTTGGCCACTCCAACCGGGGAGACCCAGTACTTC

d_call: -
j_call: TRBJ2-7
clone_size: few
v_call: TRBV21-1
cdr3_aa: CASSKVRDQYF
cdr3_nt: TGTGCCAGCAGCAAGGTCAGGGATCAGTACTTC

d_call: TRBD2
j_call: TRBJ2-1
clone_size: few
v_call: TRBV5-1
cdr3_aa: CASSLGGSYVEQFF
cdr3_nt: TGCGCCAGCAGCTTGGGCGGGAGCTATGTTGAGCAGTTCTTC

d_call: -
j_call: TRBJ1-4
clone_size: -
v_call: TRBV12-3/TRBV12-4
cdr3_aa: CATTGVSEKLFF
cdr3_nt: TGTGCCACCACCGGCGTTTCCGAAAAACTGTTTTTT

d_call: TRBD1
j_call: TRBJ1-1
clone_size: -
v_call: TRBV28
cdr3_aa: CASTGQGAPNTEAFF
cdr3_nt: TGTGCCAGCACCGGACAGGGGGCACCGAACACTGAAGCTTTCTTT

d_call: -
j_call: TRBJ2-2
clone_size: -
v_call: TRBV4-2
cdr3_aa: CASSNRDIPGELFF
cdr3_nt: TGTGCCAGCAGCAACCGGGACATCCCCGGGGAGCTGTTTTTT

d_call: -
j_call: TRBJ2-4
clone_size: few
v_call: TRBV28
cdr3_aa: CASRAGTENIQYF
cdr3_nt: TGTGCCAGCAGGGCAGGGACGGAAAACATTCAGTACTTC

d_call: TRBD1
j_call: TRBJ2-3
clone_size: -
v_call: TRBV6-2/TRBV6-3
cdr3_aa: CASSLRQGVADTQYF
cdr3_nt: TGTGCCAGCAGTCTCAGACAGGGAGTCGCAGATACGCAGTATTTT

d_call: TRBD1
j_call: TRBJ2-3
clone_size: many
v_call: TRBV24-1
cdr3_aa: CATSDLFSTGGPDTQYF
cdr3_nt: TGTGCCACCAGTGATTTGTTTTCGACAGGGGGTCCAGATACGCAGTATTTT

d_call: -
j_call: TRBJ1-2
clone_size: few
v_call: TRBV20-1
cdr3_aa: CSARGTDYGYTF
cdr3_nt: TGCAGTGCTAGAGGTACCGACTATGGCTACACCTTC

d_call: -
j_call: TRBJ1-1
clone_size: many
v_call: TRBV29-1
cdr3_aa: CSAGRAFEAFF
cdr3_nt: TGCAGCGCCGGGCGCGCCTTTGAAGCTTTCTTT

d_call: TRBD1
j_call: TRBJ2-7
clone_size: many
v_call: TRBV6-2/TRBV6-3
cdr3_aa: CASSLYRGAAYEQYF
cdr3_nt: TGTGCCAGCAGTCTATACAGGGGCGCAGCCTACGAGCAGTACTTC

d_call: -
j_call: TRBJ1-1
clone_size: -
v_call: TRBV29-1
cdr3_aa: CSVGELGSTEAFF
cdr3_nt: TGCAGCGTCGGGGAGCTTGGAAGCACTGAAGCTTTCTTT

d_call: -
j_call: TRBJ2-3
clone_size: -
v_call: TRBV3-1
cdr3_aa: CASSQGGFGSTQYF
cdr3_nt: TGTGCCAGCAGCCAAGGGGGTTTTGGCAGTACGCAGTATTTT

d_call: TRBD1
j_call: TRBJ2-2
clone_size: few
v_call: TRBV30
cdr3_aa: CASIPRPGTGYHTGELFF
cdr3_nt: TGTGCCTCAATACCTCGTCCCGGGACAGGGTATCACACCGGGGAGCTGTTTTTT

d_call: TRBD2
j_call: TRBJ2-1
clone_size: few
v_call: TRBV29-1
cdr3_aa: CSVKTGTSDLGEQFF
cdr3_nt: TGCAGCGTGAAAACCGGGACTAGTGATCTCGGTGAGCAGTTCTTC

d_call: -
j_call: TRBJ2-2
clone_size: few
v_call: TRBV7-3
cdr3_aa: CASSGLGGATGELFF
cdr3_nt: TGTGCCAGCAGCGGTCTCGGAGGGGCCACCGGGGAGCTGTTTTTT

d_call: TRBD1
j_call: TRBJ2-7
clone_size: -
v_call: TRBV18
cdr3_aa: CASSKGTEYEQYF
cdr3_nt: TGTGCCAGCTCAAAAGGGACAGAATACGAGCAGTACTTC

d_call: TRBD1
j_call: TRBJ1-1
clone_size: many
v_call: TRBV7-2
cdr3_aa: CASSLAGTGRTEAFF
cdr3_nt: TGTGCCAGCAGCTTAGCCGGGACAGGGAGGACTGAAGCTTTCTTT

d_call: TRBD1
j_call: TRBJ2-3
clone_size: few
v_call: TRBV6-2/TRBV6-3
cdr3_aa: CASSYYLTGTTDTQYF
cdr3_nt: TGTGCCAGCAGTTACTATCTGACAGGGACCACAGATACGCAGTATTTT

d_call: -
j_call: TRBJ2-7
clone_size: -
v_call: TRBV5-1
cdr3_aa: CASSLARFGYEQYF
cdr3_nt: TGCGCCAGCAGCTTGGCCCGTTTTGGCTACGAGCAGTACTTC

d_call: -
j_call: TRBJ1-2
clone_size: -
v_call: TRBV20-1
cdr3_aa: CSAHFGLNYGYTF
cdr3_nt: TGCAGTGCTCACTTTGGGCTCAACTATGGCTACACCTTC

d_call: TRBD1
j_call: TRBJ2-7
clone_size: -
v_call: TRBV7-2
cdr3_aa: CASSLEGTGFYEQYF
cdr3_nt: TGTGCCAGCAGCTTAGAGGGGACAGGATTCTACGAGCAGTACTTC

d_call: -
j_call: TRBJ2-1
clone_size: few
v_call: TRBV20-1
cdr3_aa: CSALPGLGSSYNEQFF
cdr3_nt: TGCAGTGCTCTCCCCGGACTTGGCAGCTCCTACAATGAGCAGTTCTTC

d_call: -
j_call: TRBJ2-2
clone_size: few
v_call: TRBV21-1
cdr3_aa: CASSPRDILLHTGELFF
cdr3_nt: TGTGCCAGCAGCCCCCGGGACATCCTCCTTCACACCGGGGAGCTGTTTTTT

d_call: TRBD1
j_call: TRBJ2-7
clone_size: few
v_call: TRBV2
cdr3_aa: CASGRQGYYEQYF
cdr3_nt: TGTGCCAGCGGTAGACAGGGCTACTACGAGCAGTACTTC

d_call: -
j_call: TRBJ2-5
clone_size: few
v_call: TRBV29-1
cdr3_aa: CSVGGTVQETQYF
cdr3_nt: TGCAGCGTTGGAGGGACGGTACAAGAGACCCAGTACTTC

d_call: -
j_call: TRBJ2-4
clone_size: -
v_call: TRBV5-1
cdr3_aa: CASSRGLGQASNIQYF
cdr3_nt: TGCGCCAGCAGCCGGGGACTAGGACAGGCGTCGAACATTCAGTACTTC

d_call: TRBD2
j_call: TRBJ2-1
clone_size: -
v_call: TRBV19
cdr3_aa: CASSISSSGGFNEQFF
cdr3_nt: TGTGCCAGTAGTATATCCTCTAGCGGGGGTTTCAATGAGCAGTTCTTC

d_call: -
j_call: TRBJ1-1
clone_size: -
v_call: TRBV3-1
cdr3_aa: CASSFGQSEAFF
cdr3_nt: TGTGCCAGCAGTTTTGGACAGTCTGAAGCTTTCTTT

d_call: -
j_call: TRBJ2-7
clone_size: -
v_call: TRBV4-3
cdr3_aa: CASSQDVGGYEQYF
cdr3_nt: TGCGCCAGCAGCCAAGATGTAGGGGGCTACGAGCAGTACTTC

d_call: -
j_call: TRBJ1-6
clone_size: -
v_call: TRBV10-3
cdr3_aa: CAISESGPATSPLHF
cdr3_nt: TGTGCCATCAGTGAGTCGGGTCCAGCAACCTCACCCCTCCACTTT

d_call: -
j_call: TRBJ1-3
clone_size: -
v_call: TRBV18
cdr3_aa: CASSPQVGNTIYF
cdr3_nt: TGTGCCAGCTCACCACAGGTTGGAAACACCATATATTTT

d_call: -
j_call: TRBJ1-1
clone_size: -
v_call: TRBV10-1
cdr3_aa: CASSATAGGRSEAFF
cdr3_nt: TGCGCCAGCAGCGCGACAGCCGGGGGGAGATCTGAAGCTTTCTTT

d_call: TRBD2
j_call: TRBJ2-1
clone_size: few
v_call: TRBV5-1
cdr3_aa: CASSLYGTSNEQFF
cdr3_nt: TGCGCCAGCAGCTTGTATGGGACTAGCAATGAGCAGTTCTTC

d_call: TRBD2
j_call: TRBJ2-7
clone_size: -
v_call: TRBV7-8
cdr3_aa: CASSPPGLAGAYEQYF
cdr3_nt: TGTGCCAGCAGCCCCCCGGGGCTAGCGGGGGCCTACGAGCAGTACTTC

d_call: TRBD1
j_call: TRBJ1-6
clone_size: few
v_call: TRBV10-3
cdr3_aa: CAISVGTGGNSPLHF
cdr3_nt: TGTGCCATCAGCGTAGGGACAGGGGGTAATTCACCCCTCCACTTT

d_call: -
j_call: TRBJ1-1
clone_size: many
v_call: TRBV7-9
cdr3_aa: CASSDYLVNTEAFF
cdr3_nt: TGTGCCAGCAGCGACTATCTTGTGAACACTGAAGCTTTCTTT

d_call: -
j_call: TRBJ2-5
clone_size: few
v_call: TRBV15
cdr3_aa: CATSRDQGGGETQYF
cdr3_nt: TGTGCCACCAGCAGAGACCAAGGGGGTGGAGAGACCCAGTACTTC